These T cell receptor beta chains were read from a single sample in a study of response to subunit inactivated influenza vaccine. MiXCR, run by TCRdb on the RT-PCR reads, gives a single entry per CDR3 protein. Of about 300,000 distinct CDR3 sequences listed, around 22% are singletons. The sequencing used PBMCs from blood, collected about 19 months after vaccination. These receptors came from a man aged 45 to 75 who received an inactivated influenza vaccine. Each CDR3 is given with its conserved first and last residue. Fields, in order: J gene, D gene, V gene, CDR3 protein. The D gene is left open where the match is weak.

j_call: TRBJ2-3; d_call: TRBD1; v_call: TRBV4-1; cdr3_aa: CASSQPLRGRRTDTQYF
j_call: TRBJ1-1; d_call: -; v_call: TRBV11-2; cdr3_aa: CASSLFLGALGNTEAFF
j_call: TRBJ1-2; d_call: -; v_call: TRBV6-4; cdr3_aa: CASMTENYGYTF
j_call: TRBJ2-2; d_call: TRBD2; v_call: TRBV7-2; cdr3_aa: CASSRGGNTGELFF
j_call: TRBJ1-5; d_call: -; v_call: TRBV15; cdr3_aa: CATSRRGQSNQPQHF
j_call: TRBJ1-1; d_call: -; v_call: TRBV10-3; cdr3_aa: CAITQGGETEAFF
j_call: TRBJ1-6; d_call: -; v_call: TRBV18; cdr3_aa: CASSPFQRQTNSPLHF
j_call: TRBJ2-7; d_call: -; v_call: TRBV7-6; cdr3_aa: CASSLELGFEGSYEQYF
j_call: TRBJ1-5; d_call: -; v_call: TRBV4-1; cdr3_aa: CASSQEPPGAGQPQHF
j_call: TRBJ2-1; d_call: -; v_call: TRBV7-6; cdr3_aa: CASSFPGQRDDEQFF
j_call: TRBJ1-2; d_call: -; v_call: TRBV29-1; cdr3_aa: CSVRTGPIGYTF
j_call: TRBJ1-1; d_call: -; v_call: TRBV7-9; cdr3_aa: CASSLEGPGAGTEAFF
j_call: TRBJ1-5; d_call: -; v_call: TRBV5-6; cdr3_aa: CASSPGPVEQPQHF
j_call: TRBJ1-1; d_call: -; v_call: TRBV7-6; cdr3_aa: CASSVRDGEAFF
j_call: TRBJ2-7; d_call: -; v_call: TRBV2; cdr3_aa: CASFPYASYEQYF
j_call: TRBJ1-6; d_call: -; v_call: TRBV2; cdr3_aa: CASGKEGSYNSPLHF
j_call: TRBJ1-1; d_call: -; v_call: TRBV5-1; cdr3_aa: CASSLDSGFAEAFF